Sequencing of this TCR beta chain was carried out in a study of T cells in Graves' hyperthyroidism and ophthalmopathy. The CDR3 has 15 amino acids. Germline V gives CDR1 SGHVS, CDR2 FQNEAQ. V gave up 1 base and J gave up 0 bases, with 6 bases separating them. This clonotype was detected many times. Its target is unknown. Regions amplified from RNA transcripts were the TCR beta CDR3 regions. TCR CDR3 underwent first-round RT-PCR with the HTBI primer set. A single record per CDR3 protein comes from TCRdb applying MiXCR to the multiplex PCR reads. Altogether 150,000 or so distinct CDR3 sequences are present, 9.4% being singletons, with the ten largest covering approximately 20%. Overall study results and limits: From stable hyperthyroidism, ophthalmopathy was separated by a 13 V-J model.

Diagnoses used clinical symptoms, serum thyroxine and TRAb, thyroid ultrasound and orbital computed tomography. Sequencing was performed on blood. The sequence was obtained from a woman in her late teens or twenties with Graves' hyperthyroidism that later progressed to Graves' ophthalmopathy. The V call is TRBV7-8, the J call TRBJ1-4; the D is unclear. As DNA, the CDR3 is TGTGCCAGCAGCTTAGTCGGAGCAACTAATGAAAAACTGTTTTTT. It is translated as CASSLVGATNEKLFF.